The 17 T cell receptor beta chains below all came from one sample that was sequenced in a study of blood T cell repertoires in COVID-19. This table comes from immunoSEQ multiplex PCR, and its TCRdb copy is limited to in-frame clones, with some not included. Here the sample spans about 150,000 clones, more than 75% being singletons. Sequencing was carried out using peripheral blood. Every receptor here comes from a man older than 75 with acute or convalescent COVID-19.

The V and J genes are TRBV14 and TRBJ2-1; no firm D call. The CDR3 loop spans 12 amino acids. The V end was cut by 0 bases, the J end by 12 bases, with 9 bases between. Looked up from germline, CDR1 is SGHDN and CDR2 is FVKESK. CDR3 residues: CASSQDRSRQFF. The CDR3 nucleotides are TGTGCCAGCAGCCAAGACCGATCGAGGCAGTTCTTC. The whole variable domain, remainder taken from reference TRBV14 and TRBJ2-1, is EAGVTQFPSHSVIEKGQTVTLRCDPISGHDNLYWYRRVMGKEIKFLLHFVKESKQDESGMPNNRFLAERTGGTYSTLKVQPAELEDSGVYFCASSQDRSRQFFGPGTRLTVL.

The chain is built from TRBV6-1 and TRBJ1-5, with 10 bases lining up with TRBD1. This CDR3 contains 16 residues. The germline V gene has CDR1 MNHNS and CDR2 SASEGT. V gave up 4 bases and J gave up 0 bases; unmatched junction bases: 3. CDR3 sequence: CASSGDRGSSNQPQHF. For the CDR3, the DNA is TGTGCCAGCAGTGGGGACAGGGGTAGTAGCAATCAGCCCCAGCATTTT.

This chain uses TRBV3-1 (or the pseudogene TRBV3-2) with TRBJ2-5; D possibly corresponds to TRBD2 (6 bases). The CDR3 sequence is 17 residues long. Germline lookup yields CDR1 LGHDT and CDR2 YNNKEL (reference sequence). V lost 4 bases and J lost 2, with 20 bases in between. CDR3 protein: CASSPAGRSPGQETQYF. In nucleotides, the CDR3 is TGTGCCAGCAGCCCGGCCGGGAGATCGCCGGGGCAAGAGACCCAGTACTTC.

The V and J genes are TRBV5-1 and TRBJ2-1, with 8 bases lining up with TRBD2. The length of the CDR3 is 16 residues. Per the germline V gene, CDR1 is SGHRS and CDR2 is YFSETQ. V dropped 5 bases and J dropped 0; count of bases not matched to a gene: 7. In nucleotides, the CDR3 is TGCGCCAGCAGTGTTTTAGCGGGAACCTCCTACAATGAGCAGTTCTTC. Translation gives CASSVLAGTSYNEQFF. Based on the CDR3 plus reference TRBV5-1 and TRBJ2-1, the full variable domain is KAGVTQTPRYLIKTRGQQVTLSCSPISGHRSVSWYQQTPGQGLQFLFEYFSETQRNKGNFPGRFSGRQFSNSRSEMNVSTLELGDSALYLCASSVLAGTSYNEQFFGPGTRLTVL.

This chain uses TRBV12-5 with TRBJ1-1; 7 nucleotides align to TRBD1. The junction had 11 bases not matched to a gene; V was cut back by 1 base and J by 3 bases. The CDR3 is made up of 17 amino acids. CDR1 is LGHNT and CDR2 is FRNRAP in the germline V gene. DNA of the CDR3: TGTGCTAGTGGTTTGGGACCCCCCACAGGGGATCACACTGAAGCTTTCTTT. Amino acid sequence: CASGLGPPTGDHTEAFF.

The CDR3: CASSPGQSSYNEQFF. CDR3 nucleotide sequence: TGTGCCAGCTCACCGGGACAGAGCTCCTACAATGAGCAGTTCTTC. The chain has TRBV18 and TRBJ2-1; 7 positions agree with TRBD1. Germline lookup yields CDR1 KGHSH and CDR2 LQKENI. The length of the CDR3 is 15 residues. V shed 3 bases and J 0 bases; nucleotides not matched to a gene: 2.

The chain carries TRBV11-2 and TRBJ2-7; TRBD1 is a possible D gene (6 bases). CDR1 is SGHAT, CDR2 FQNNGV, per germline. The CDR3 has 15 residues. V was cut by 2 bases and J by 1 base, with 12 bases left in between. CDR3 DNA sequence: TGTGCCAGCAGCTTAACGCAGGGACAATCCTACGAGCAGTACTTC. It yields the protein CASSLTQGQSYEQYF.

Written as DNA, the CDR3 is TGTGCCAGCAGTTACCCCGGGGACTACAATGAGCAGTTCTTC. This translates into CASSYPGDYNEQFF. The gene calls are TRBV6-6 and TRBJ2-1, with D possibly TRBD2 on 5 matching bases. The CDR3 extends over 14 amino acids. Germline lookup yields CDR1 MNHNY and CDR2 SVGAGI (reference sequence). The V end was cut by 2 bases, the J end by 3 bases, with 8 bases between.

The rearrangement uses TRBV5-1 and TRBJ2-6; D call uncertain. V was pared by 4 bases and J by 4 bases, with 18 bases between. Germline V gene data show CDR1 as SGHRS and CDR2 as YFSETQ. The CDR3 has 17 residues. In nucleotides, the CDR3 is TGCGCCAGCAGCCCTAACGGTCGGGTATCAGGGGCCAACGTCCTGACTTTC. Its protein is CASSPNGRVSGANVLTF. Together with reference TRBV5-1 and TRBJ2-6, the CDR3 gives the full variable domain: KAGVTQTPRYLIKTRGQQVTLSCSPISGHRSVSWYQQTPGQGLQFLFEYFSETQRNKGNFPGRFSGRQFSNSRSEMNVSTLELGDSALYLCASSPNGRVSGANVLTFGAGSRLTVL.

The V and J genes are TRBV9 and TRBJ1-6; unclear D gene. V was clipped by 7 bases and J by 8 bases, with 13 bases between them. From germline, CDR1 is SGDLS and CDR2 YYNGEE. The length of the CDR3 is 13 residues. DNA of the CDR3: TGTGCCAGCGCGGAGGGAGGGTATTCACCCCTCCACTTT. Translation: CASAEGGYSPLHF.

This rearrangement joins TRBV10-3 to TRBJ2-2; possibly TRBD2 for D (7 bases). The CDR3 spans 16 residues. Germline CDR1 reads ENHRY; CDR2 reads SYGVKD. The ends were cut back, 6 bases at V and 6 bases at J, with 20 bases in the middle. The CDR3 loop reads CAIRGAGTTASGELFF. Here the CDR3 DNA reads TGTGCCATCAGGGGGGCCGGGACTACCGCTTCCGGGGAGCTGTTTTTT.

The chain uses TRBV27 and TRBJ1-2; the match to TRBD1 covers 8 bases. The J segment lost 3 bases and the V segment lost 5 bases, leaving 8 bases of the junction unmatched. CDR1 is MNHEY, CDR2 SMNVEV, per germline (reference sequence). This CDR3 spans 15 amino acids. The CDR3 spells CASSIRTGWDYGYTF. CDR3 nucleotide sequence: TGTGCCAGCAGTATCCGGACAGGGTGGGACTATGGCTACACCTTC.

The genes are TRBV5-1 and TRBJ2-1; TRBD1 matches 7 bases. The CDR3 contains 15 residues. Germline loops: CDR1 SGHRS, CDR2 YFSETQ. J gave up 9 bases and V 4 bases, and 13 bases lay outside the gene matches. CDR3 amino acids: CASSPGQTGFTEQFF. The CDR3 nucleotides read TGCGCCAGCAGCCCGGGACAGACGGGCTTTACTGAGCAGTTCTTC.

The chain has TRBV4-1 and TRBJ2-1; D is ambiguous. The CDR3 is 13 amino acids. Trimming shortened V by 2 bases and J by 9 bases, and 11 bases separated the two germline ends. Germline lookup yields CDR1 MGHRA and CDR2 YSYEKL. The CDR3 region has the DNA TGCGCCAGCAGCCAATTCGGAGTCGGTGAGCAGTTCTTC. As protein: CASSQFGVGEQFF.

The CDR3 bases are TGTGCTAGTGGTCAAACGAGGGGGACAGGGGGTCTTTACAATGAGCAGTTCTTC. Encoded protein: CASGQTRGTGGLYNEQFF. This rearrangement joins TRBV12-5 to TRBJ2-1; TRBD1 matches at 11 bases. This CDR3 has 18 residues. The ends lost 5 bases at V and 4 bases at J; junction bases unmatched: 13. CDR1 and CDR2 from the germline V gene are LGHNT and FRNRAP.

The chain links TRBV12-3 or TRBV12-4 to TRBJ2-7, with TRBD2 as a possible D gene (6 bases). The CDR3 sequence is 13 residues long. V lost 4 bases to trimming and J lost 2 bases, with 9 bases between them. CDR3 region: CASSSGDPYEQYF. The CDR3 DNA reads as TGTGCCAGCAGTTCGGGGGACCCCTACGAGCAGTACTTC.

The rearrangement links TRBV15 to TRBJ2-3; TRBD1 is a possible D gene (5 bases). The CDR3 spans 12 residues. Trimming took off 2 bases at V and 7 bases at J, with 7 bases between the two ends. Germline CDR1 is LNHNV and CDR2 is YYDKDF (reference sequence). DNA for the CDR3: TGTGCCACCAGCAGACAGGGTAATACGCAGTATTTT. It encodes CATSRQGNTQYF.